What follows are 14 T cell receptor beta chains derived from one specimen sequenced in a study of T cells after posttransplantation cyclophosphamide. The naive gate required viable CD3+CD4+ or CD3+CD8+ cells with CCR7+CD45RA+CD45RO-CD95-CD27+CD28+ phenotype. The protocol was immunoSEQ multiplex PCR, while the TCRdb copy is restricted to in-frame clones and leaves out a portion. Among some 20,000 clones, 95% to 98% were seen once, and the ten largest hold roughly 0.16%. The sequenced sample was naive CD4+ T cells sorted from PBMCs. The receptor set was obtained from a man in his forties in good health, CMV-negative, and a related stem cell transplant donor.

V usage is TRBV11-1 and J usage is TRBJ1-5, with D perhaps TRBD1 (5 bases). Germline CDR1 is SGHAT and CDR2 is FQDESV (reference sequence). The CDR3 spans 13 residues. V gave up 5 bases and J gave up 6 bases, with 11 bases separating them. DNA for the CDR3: TGTGCCAGCAGCGAGACAGATCGTCAGCCCCAGCATTTT. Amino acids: CASSETDRQPQHF.

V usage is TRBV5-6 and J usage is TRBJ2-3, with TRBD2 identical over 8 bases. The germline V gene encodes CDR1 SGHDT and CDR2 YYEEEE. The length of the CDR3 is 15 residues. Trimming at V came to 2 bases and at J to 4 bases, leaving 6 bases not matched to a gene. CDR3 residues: CASSFGAGVADTQYF. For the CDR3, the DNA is TGTGCCAGCAGCTTCGGAGCGGGAGTCGCAGATACGCAGTATTTT.

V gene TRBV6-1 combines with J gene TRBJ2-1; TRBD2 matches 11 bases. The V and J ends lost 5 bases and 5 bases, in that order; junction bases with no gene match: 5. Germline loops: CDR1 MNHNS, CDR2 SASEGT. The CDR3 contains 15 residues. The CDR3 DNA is TGTGCCAGCAGTACTAGCGGGAGCGGGGACAATGAGCAGTTCTTC. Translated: CASSTSGSGDNEQFF.

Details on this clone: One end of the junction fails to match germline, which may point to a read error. DNA of the CDR3: TGTGCCAGCAGGTTGGGGAGCCAAGAGACCCAGTACTTC. Amino acid sequence: CASRLGSQETQYF. The genes are TRBV5-4 and TRBJ2-5, with a tentative D call TRBD2 (5 bases). The germline gives CDR1 SGHNT, CDR2 YYREEE (reference sequence). The CDR3 consists of 13 residues.

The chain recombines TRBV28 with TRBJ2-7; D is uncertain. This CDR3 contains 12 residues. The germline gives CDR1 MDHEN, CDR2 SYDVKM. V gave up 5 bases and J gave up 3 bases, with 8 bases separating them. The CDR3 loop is CASSPLLYEQYF. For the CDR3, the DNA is TGTGCCAGCAGTCCTCTACTCTACGAGCAGTACTTC.

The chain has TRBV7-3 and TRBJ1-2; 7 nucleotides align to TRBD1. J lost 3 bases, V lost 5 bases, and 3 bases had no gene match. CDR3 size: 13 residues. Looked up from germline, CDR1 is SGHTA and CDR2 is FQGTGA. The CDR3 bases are TGTGCCAGCAGCACAGGGGACGACTATGGCTACACCTTC. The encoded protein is CASSTGDDYGYTF. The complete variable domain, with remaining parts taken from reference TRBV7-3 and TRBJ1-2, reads GAGVSQTPSNKVTEKGKYVELRCDPISGHTALYWYRQSLGQGPEFLIYFQGTGAADDSGLPNDRFFAVRPEGSVSTLKIQRTERGDSAVYLCASSTGDDYGYTFGSGTRLTVV.

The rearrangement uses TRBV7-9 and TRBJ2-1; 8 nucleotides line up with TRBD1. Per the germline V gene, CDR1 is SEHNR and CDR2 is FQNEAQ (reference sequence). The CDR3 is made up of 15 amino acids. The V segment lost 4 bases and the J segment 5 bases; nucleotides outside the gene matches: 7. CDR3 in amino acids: CASSSRTGINNEQFF. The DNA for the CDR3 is TGTGCCAGCAGCTCCCGGACAGGGATTAACAATGAGCAGTTCTTC.

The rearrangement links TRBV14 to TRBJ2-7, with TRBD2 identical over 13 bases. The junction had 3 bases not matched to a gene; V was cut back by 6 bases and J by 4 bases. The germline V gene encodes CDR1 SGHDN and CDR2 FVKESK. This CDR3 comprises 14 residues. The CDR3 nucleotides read TGTGCCAGCAGTTGGGGACTAGCGGGGTACGAGCAGTACTTC. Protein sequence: CASSWGLAGYEQYF.

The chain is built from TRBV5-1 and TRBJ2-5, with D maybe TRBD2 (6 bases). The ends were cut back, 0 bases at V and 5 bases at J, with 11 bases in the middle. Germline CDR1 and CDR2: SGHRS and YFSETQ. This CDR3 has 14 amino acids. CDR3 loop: CASSLEGTGETQYF. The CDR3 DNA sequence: TGCGCCAGCAGCTTGGAGGGGACTGGTGAGACCCAGTACTTC.

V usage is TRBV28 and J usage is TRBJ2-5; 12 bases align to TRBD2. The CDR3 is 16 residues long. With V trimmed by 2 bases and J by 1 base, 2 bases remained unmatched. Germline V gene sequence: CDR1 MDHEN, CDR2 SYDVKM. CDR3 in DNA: TGTGCCAGCAGTTTAAGGGGACTAGCGGGCCAAGAGACCCAGTACTTC. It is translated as CASSLRGLAGQETQYF. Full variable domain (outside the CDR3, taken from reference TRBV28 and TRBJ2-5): DVKVTQSSRYLVKRTGEKVFLECVQDMDHENMFWYRQDPGLGLRLIYFSYDVKMKEKGDIPEGYSVSREKKERFSLILESASTNQTSMYLCASSLRGLAGQETQYFGPGTRLLVL.

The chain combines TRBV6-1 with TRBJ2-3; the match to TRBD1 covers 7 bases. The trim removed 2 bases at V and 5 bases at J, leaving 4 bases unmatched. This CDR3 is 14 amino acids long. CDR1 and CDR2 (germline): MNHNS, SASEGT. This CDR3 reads CASSETGARDTQYF. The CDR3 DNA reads TGTGCCAGCAGTGAAACAGGGGCGAGAGATACGCAGTATTTT.

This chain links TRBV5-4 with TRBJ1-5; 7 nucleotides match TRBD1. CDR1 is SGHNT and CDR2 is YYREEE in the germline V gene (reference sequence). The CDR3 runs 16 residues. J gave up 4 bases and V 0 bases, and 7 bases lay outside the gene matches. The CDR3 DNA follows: TGTGCCAGCAGCTTGGCACCGGGACAGCTTAATCAGCCCCAGCATTTT. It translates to CASSLAPGQLNQPQHF.

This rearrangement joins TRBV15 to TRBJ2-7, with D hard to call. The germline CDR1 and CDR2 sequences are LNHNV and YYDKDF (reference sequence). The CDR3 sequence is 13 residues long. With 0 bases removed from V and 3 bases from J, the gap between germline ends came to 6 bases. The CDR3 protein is CATSRDLLYEQYF. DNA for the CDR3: TGTGCCACCAGCAGAGACCTCCTCTACGAGCAGTACTTC.

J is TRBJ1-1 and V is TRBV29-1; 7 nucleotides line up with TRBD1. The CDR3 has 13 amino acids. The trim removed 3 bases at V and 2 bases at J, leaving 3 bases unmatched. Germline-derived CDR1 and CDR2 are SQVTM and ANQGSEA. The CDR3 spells CSVEGQLNTEAFF. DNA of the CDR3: TGCAGCGTTGAGGGACAGCTTAACACTGAAGCTTTCTTT.